One T cell receptor beta chain is described in this entry. This CDR3 region has 15 residues. The germline V gene encodes CDR1 SGHRS and CDR2 YFSETQ. V was cut by 0 bases and J by 1 base, with 5 bases left in between. This entry comes from a study of glioma-infiltrating T cells after dendritic cell vaccination. Libraries were prepared by immunoSEQ multiplex PCR; TCRdb keeps only in-frame clonotypes and omits some of them. The profile shows about 95,000 clones, about 85% of them singletons. The sequenced sample was blood, obtained before dendritic cell vaccination. This chain uses TRBV5-1 with TRBJ2-6; D unclear. The TCR originated in a human donor with glioblastoma. CDR3 in amino acids: CASSLVLSGANVLTF. For the CDR3, the DNA is TGCGCCAGCAGCTTGGTACTTTCTGGGGCCAACGTCCTGACTTTC. The entire variable domain, with the rest obtained from reference TRBV5-1 and TRBJ2-6, is as follows: KAGVTQTPRYLIKTRGQQVTLSCSPISGHRSVSWYQQTPGQGLQFLFEYFSETQRNKGNFPGRFSGRQFSNSRSEMNVSTLELGDSALYLCASSLVLSGANVLTFGAGSRLTVL.